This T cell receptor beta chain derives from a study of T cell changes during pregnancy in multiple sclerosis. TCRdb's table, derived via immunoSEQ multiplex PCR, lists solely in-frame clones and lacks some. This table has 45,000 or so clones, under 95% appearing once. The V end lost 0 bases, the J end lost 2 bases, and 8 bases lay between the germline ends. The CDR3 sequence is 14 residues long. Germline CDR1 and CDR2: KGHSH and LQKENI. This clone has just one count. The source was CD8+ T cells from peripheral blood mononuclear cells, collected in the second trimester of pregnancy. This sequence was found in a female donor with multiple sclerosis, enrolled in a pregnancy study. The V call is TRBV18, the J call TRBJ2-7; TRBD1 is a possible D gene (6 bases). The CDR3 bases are TGTGCCAGCTCACCACCGGACAGACCCTACGAGCAGTACTTC. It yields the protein CASSPPDRPYEQYF.